One sample yielded the 4 T cell receptor beta chains listed below, sequenced in a study of blood T cells in healthy people across ages. With a J-beta primer mix and a sample-barcoded 5' primer, a second PCR ran about 7 to 12 cycles. TCRdb redid the calling of the 5' RACE reads with MiXCR, one entry per CDR3 protein. The sample lists approximately 880,000 distinct CDR3 sequences, roughly 48% occurring once. Sequencing was carried out using blood. These receptors all stem from a young man in good health.

This clonotype occurred a few times. This chain connects TRBV11-1 to TRBJ2-7, with D perhaps matching TRBD1 (6 bases). CDR3 size: 13 residues. The germline CDR1 and CDR2 sequences are SGHAT and FQDESV (reference sequence). V lost 4 bases to trimming and J lost 6 bases, with 13 bases between them. CDR3 sequence (DNA): TGTGCCAGCAGCTCCCGACAGGCCGGCGAGCAGTACTTC. Protein: CASSSRQAGEQYF.

The CDR3 DNA follows: TGTGCCAGCAGTTGGGGACTAGCGGGGGGGAGCTCCTACAATGAGCAGTTCTTC. As protein: CASSWGLAGGSSYNEQFF. The J gene is TRBJ2-1, the V gene TRBV6-2 or TRBV6-3; 16 nucleotides match TRBD2. The CDR3 has 18 residues. J lost 0 bases, V lost 4 bases, and 3 bases had no gene match. Looked up from germline, CDR1 is MNHEY and CDR2 is SVGEGT.

The gene calls are TRBV6-5 and TRBJ2-7; possible D gene TRBD2, 6 bases. Trimming removed 0 bases from V and 3 bases from J, with 9 bases in between. CDR3 size: 14 residues. Per the germline V gene, CDR1 is MNHEY and CDR2 is SVGAGI. The CDR3 DNA follows: TGTGCCAGCAGTTACTCGTTCGGGAGCTACGAGCAGTACTTC. Translation: CASSYSFGSYEQYF.

The DNA of the CDR3 is TGTGCCAGCAGGCCCCAAGGCACCGCCTACGAGCAGTACTTC. Its translation: CASRPQGTAYEQYF. The rearrangement links TRBV2 to TRBJ2-7; no firm D call. The CDR3 consists of 14 residues. V dropped 6 bases and J dropped 2 bases, with 14 bases sitting between them. From germline, CDR1 is SNHLY and CDR2 FYNNEI.